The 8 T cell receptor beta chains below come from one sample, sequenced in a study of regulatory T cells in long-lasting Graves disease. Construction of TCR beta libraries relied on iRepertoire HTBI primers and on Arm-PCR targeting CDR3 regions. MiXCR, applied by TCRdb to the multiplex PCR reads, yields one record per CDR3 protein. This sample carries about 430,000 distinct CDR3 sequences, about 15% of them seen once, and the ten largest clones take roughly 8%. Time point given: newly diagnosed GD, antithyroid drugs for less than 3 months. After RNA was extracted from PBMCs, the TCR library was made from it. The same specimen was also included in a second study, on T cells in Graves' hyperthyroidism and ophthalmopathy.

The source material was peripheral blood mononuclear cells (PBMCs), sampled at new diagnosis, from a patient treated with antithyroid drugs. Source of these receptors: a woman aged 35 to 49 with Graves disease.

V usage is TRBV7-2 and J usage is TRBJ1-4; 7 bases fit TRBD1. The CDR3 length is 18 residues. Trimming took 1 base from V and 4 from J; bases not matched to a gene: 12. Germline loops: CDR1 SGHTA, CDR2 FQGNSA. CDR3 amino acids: CASSLGAPGGGINEKLFF. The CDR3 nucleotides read TGTGCCAGCAGCTTAGGGGCGCCAGGGGGAGGGATTAATGAAAAACTGTTTTTT.

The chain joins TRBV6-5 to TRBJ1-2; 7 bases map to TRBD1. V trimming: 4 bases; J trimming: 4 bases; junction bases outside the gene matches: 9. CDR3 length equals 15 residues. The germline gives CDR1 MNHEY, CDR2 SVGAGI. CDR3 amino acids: CASSSYTGEIYGYTF. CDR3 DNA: TGTGCCAGCAGTTCGTATACAGGGGAAATCTATGGCTACACCTTC.

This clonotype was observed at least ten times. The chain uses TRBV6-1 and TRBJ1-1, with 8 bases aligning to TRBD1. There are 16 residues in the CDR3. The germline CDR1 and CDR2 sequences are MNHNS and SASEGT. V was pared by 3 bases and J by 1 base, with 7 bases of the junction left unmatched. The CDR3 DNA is TGTGCCAGCAGTGACTTCCTGGGACAGGAGAACACTGAAGCTTTCTTT. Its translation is CASSDFLGQENTEAFF.

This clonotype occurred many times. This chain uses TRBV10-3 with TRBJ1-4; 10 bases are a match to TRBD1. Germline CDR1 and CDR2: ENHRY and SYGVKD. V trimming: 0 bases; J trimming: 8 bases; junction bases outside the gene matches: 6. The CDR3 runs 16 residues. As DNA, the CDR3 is TGTGCCATCAGTGAGTCAGGAGGGACAGGGGACGAAAAACTGTTTTTT. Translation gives CAISESGGTGDEKLFF.

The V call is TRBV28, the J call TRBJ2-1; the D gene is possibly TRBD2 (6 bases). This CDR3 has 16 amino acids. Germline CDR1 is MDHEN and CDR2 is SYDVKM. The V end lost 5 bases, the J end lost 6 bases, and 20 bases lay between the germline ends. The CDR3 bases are TGTGCCAGCAGTCCCCCGGGAGAGGGTCTTTTCAATGAGCAGTTCTTC. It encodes CASSPPGEGLFNEQFF.

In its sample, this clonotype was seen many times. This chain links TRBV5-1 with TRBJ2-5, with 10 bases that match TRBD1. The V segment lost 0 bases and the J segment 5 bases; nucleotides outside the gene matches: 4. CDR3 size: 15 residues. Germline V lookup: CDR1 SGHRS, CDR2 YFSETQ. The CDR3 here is CASSLGQGADETQYF. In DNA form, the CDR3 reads TGCGCCAGCAGCTTGGGACAGGGGGCCGACGAGACCCAGTACTTC.

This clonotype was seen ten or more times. This CDR3 is CASRVDGNSPLHF. CDR3 in DNA: TGTGCCAGCAGGGTAGACGGGAATTCACCCCTCCACTTT. The chain carries TRBV7-2 and TRBJ1-6, with D unresolved. V lost 6 bases, J lost 7 bases, and 10 bases lay in between. Germline-derived CDR1 and CDR2 are SGHTA and FQGNSA. CDR3 length equals 13 residues.

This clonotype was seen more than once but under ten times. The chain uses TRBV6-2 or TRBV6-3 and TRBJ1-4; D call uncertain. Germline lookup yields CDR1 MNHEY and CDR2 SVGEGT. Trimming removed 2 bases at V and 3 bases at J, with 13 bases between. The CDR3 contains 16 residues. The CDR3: CASSYHPPTANEKLFF. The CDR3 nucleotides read TGTGCCAGCAGTTACCACCCCCCTACAGCTAATGAAAAACTGTTTTTT.